The present entry profiles one T cell receptor (beta chain) with its context. What it binds is not known. This specimen belongs to a study of cytomegalovirus exposure and HLA in healthy donors. Overall study context: The 130 or so validation repertoires used the same platform as the 650 to 850 first-cohort repertoires (as reported by a later analysis).

This CDR3 has 14 residues. Trimming took 1 base from V and 3 from J, leaving 11 bases between them. The germline CDR1 and CDR2 sequences are SQVTM and ANQGSEA. This table comes from immunoSEQ multiplex PCR, and its TCRdb copy is limited to in-frame clones, with some not included. Of 150,000 to 200,000 clones in the sample, roughly nine tenths were seen once. Study observations and caveats: In vitro checks showed that a few CMV-associated chains really do target CMV antigens. Generally TCR sequences proved uncommon, though certain public TCRs appeared in numerous donors.

The specimen was PBMCs. This clonotype was sampled from a woman aged 25 to 39 in good health and CMV-seronegative. The chain employs TRBV29-1 and TRBJ2-3; D is ambiguous. Written as DNA, the CDR3 is TGCAGCGTTGAAGCCCTCAGTTCGACAGATACGCAGTATTTT. Residues: CSVEALSSTDTQYF.